This passage covers 13 T cell receptor beta chains from one sample sequenced in a study of T-cell memory formation after mild COVID-19. Each CDR3 protein is one row after TCRdb ran MiXCR on the 5' RACE reads. The sample consists of 130,000 to 150,000 distinct CDR3 sequences, approximately 5.7% of them appearing once. Sequencing was carried out using PBMCs or a T cell subset sorted from them (not recorded which). These TCRs come from an adult woman who had mild COVID-19 (a few samples of this study predate the infection). Cell type and time point are not known.

The chain carries TRBV5-4 and TRBJ2-3; the D is unclear. V was trimmed by 0 bases and J by 2 bases, leaving 7 bases between them. CDR1 SGHNT and CDR2 YYREEE come from the germline V gene (reference sequence). The CDR3 length is 14 residues. The CDR3 coding sequence is TGTGCCAGCAGCTTGGGACCGGACACAGATACGCAGTATTTT. As protein: CASSLGPDTDTQYF.

This clonotype was observed a handful of times. The V gene is TRBV6-5, the J gene TRBJ2-7; 9 positions agree with TRBD1. The CDR3 length is 15 residues. In germline, CDR1 is MNHEY, CDR2 SVGAGI. V shed 6 bases, J shed 2 bases, and the junction held 8 bases outside the gene matches. The CDR3 DNA reads as TGTGCCAGCAGGCTTACCGGGACAGGGACCTACGAGCAGTACTTC. This sequence encodes CASRLTGTGTYEQYF.

This clonotype was counted many times. This rearrangement joins TRBV7-8 to TRBJ2-1; 8 positions agree with TRBD2. The V gene's germline CDR1 is SGHVS and CDR2 FQNEAQ. The CDR3 runs to 18 residues. J was trimmed by 0 bases and V by 3 bases; bases with no gene match: 10. CDR3: CASSFPIAGTSSYNEQFF. The CDR3 nucleotides read TGTGCCAGCAGCTTCCCGATAGCGGGGACAAGCTCCTACAATGAGCAGTTCTTC.

This clonotype was seen repeatedly, ten times or more. The V and J genes are TRBV9 and TRBJ2-7; D unclear. Germline V gene lookup returns CDR1 SGDLS and CDR2 YYNGEE. Trimming cost V 2 bases and J 7 bases, with 16 bases left between them. This CDR3 has 14 residues. The CDR3 DNA reads TGTGCCAGCAGCGTTTCCCCCCGTCCGGAAGAGCAGTACTTC. It encodes CASSVSPRPEEQYF. The entire variable domain, with the rest obtained from reference TRBV9 and TRBJ2-7, is as follows: DSGVTQTPKHLITATGQRVTLRCSPRSGDLSVYWYQQSLDQGLQFLIQYYNGEERAKGNILERFSAQQFPDLHSELNLSSLELGDSALYFCASSVSPRPEEQYFGPGTRLTVT.

This clonotype was recorded at least ten times. The J gene is TRBJ2-7, the V gene TRBV5-1, with D perhaps matching TRBD1 (5 bases). Between the trimmed V and J ends, which lost 4 bases and 4 bases, there was a span of 15 bases. The germline V gene has CDR1 SGHRS and CDR2 YFSETQ. The CDR3 runs 14 residues. CDR3 DNA sequence: TGCGCCAGCAGCATATTTTGGGGCCAGTACGAGCAGTACTTC. This codes for CASSIFWGQYEQYF.

In its sample, this clonotype was seen a few times. The chain links TRBV7-8 to TRBJ2-7; no clear D. Germline V lookup: CDR1 SGHVS, CDR2 FQNEAQ. V lost 1 base to trimming and J lost 2 bases, with 9 bases between them. This CDR3 has 14 amino acids. The CDR3 loop reads CASSLGIPTYEQYF. The CDR3, as DNA: TGTGCCAGCAGCTTAGGGATACCAACCTACGAGCAGTACTTC. Looking up the rest from reference TRBV7-8 and TRBJ2-7 gives the full variable domain: GAGVSQSPRYKVAKRGQDVALRCDPISGHVSLFWYQQALGQGPEFLTYFQNEAQLDKSGLPSDRFFAERPEGSVSTLKIQRTQQEDSAVYLCASSLGIPTYEQYFGPGTRLTVT.

This clonotype was seen many times. This chain joins TRBV21-1 and TRBJ2-1; no DNA check was done on the table's D call, TRBD1. TRBV21-1 is deemed a pseudogene. The CDR3 is 17 residues long. Here the CDR3 reads CASSKGFLGAENNEQFF. In DNA form, the CDR3 reads TGTGCCAGCAGCAAAGGATTTCTGGGGGCCGAAAACAATGAGCAGTTCTTC.

V usage is TRBV9 and J usage is TRBJ1-5; 9 nucleotides match TRBD1. The CDR3 has 18 residues. CDR1 and CDR2 (germline): SGDLS, YYNGEE. Losses at the gene ends were 3 bases for V and 0 bases for J; bases not matched to a gene: 10. Here the CDR3 reads CASSGTDRGGVSNQPQHF. In nucleotides, the CDR3 is TGTGCCAGCAGCGGAACGGACAGGGGAGGTGTTAGCAATCAGCCCCAGCATTTT.

The rearrangement joins TRBV15 to TRBJ1-1, with D possibly matching TRBD1 (6 bases). CDR3 length: 13 amino acids. Trimming removed 4 bases at V and 5 bases at J, with 11 bases between. CDR1 LNHNV and CDR2 YYDKDF come from the germline V gene (reference sequence). The CDR3 spells CATSIHRETEAFF. The CDR3 DNA is TGTGCCACCAGCATACACAGGGAGACTGAAGCTTTCTTT.

This clonotype was seen ten or more times. The chain carries TRBV5-6 and TRBJ2-1; no firm D call. CDR3 length equals 15 residues. The germline V gene encodes CDR1 SGHDT and CDR2 YYEEEE. Trimming pared 3 bases from V and 6 bases from J, leaving 16 bases between. DNA of the CDR3: TGTGCCAGCAGCTATACCGGTCGGTTGACCAATGAGCAGTTCTTC. This encodes CASSYTGRLTNEQFF.

This rearrangement joins TRBV20-1 to TRBJ2-1; either TRBD1 or TRBD2 may fit D (5 bases each). V was clipped by 5 bases and J by 10 bases, with 12 bases between them. Germline V gene lookup returns CDR1 DFQATT and CDR2 SNEGSKA (reference sequence). This CDR3 spans 11 amino acids. CDR3: CSAYLGEEQFF. DNA for the CDR3: TGCAGTGCTTACTTAGGGGAGGAGCAGTTCTTC.

The table lists this clonotype with a few counts. The chain has TRBV5-1 and TRBJ2-2; maybe TRBD1 (7 bases). In germline, CDR1 is SGHRS, CDR2 YFSETQ. With 2 bases removed from V and 5 bases from J, the gap between germline ends came to 13 bases. CDR3 length equals 15 residues. The CDR3 DNA follows: TGCGCCAGCAGCTTCCCCAGGGGGGCTACCGGGGAGCTGTTTTTT. Protein: CASSFPRGATGELFF.

Only one count was recorded for this clonotype. This chain connects TRBV6-5 to TRBJ2-7; TRBD2 aligns across 7 bases. The CDR3 contains 13 residues. V lost 8 bases to trimming and J lost 2 bases; unmatched junction nucleotides: 6. Germline CDR1 is MNHEY and CDR2 is SVGAGI. This CDR3 is CASQLGRPYEQYF. The CDR3 DNA reads as TGTGCCAGCCAGCTCGGGAGGCCCTACGAGCAGTACTTC.